Ten or more counts support the clone carrying this TCR beta chain. The data derive from a study of low-dose radiotherapy and immunotherapy resistance in tumors. V lost 6 bases and J lost 2; bases outside the gene matches: 5. Germline assignment: CDR1 SGHTA and CDR2 FQGNSA. The CDR3 extends over 14 amino acids. The time point is: after trial treatment. Stated treatment: LDRT plus nivolumab, ipilimumab, low-dose cyclophosphamide and aspirin (RACIN trial). TRAV and TRBV primers primed cDNA for both TCRalpha and TCRbeta. The PCR that amplified TCRs ran for around 20 cycles, relying on a constant-region primer and a V-primer adapter. MiXCR was run by TCRdb on the reads, yielding one entry per CDR3 protein. The sample records around 60,000 distinct CDR3 sequences, 23% being singletons.

This TCR was recovered from a male donor with prostate cancer. Material: PBMCs, obtained after low-dose radiotherapy plus immunotherapy. This rearrangement joins TRBV7-2 to TRBJ2-7, with TRBD1 matching over 9 bases. The CDR3 region is CASRRDRAAYEQYF. The CDR3 DNA is TGTGCCAGCAGACGGGACAGGGCCGCCTACGAGCAGTACTTC.